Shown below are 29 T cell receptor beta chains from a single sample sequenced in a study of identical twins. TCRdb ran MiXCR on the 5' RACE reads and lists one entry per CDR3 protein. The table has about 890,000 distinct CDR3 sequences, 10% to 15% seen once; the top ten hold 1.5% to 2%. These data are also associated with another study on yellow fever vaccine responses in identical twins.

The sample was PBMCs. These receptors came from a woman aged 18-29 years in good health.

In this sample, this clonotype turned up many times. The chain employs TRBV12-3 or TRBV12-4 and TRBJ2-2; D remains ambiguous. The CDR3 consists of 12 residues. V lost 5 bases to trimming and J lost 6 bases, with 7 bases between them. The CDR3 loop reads CASSPSPGELFF. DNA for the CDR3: TGTGCCAGCAGTCCCAGTCCCGGGGAGCTGTTTTTT.

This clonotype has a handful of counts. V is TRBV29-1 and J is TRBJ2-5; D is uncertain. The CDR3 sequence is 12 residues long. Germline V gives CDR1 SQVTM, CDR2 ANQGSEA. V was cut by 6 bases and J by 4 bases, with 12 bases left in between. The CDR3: CSVQVLGETQYF. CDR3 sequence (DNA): TGCAGCGTGCAGGTCTTGGGAGAGACCCAGTACTTC.

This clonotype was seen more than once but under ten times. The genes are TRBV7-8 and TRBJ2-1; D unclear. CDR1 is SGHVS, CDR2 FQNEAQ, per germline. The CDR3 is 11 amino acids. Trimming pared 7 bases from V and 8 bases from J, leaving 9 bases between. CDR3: CASMITYEQFF. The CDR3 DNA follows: TGTGCCAGCATGATCACGTATGAGCAGTTCTTC.

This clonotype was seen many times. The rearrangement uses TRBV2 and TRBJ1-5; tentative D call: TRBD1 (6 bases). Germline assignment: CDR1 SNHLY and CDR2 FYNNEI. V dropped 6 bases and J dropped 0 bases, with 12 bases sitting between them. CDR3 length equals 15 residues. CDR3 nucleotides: TGTGCCAGCAGCCCGACAGGATATAGCAATCAGCCCCAGCATTTT. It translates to CASSPTGYSNQPQHF.

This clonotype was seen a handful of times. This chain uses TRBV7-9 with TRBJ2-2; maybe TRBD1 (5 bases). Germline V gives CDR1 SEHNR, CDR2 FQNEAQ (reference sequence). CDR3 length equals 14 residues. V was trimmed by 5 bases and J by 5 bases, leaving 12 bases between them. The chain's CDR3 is CASSTDTLTGELFF. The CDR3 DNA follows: TGTGCCAGCAGCACGGACACTCTGACCGGGGAGCTGTTTTTT.

CDR3 coding DNA: TGTGCCAGCAGCTTAGCGGGTGTACCTCAAGAGACCCAGTACTTC. Translating gives CASSLAGVPQETQYF. The chain has TRBV13 and TRBJ2-5; D uncertain. The germline V and J ends were trimmed by 1 base and 2 bases, with 11 bases remaining between them. Looked up from germline, CDR1 is PRHDT and CDR2 is FYEKMQ (reference sequence). CDR3 length equals 15 residues.

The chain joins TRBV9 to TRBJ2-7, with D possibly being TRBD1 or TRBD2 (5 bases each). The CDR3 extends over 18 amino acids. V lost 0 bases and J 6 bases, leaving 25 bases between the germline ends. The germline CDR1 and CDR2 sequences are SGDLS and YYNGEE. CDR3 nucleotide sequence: TGTGCCAGCAGCGTAGTCCTGTGGTTAGGGGACGCGGGTAGCGAGCAGTACTTC. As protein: CASSVVLWLGDAGSEQYF.

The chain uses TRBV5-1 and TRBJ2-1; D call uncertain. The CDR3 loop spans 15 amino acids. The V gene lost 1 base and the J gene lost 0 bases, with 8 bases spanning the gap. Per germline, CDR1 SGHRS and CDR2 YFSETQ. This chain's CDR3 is CASSLRWSSYNEQFF. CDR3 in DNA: TGCGCCAGCAGCTTGAGGTGGAGCTCCTACAATGAGCAGTTCTTC.

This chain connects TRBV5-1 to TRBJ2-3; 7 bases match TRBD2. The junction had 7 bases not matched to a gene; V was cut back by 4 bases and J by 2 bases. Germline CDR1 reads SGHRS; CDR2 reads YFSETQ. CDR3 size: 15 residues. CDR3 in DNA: TGCGCCAGCAGCCCCACACTAGCGAACACAGATACGCAGTATTTT. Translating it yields CASSPTLANTDTQYF.

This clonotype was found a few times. The CDR3 bases are TGTGCCAGCAGCTTGGCGACAGGGAGGCCCTACGAGCAGTACGTC. It specifies CASSLATGRPYEQYV. This sequence joins TRBV5-5 and TRBJ2-7, with D maybe TRBD1 (7 bases). Germline values: CDR1 SGHKS, CDR2 YYEKEE (reference sequence). This CDR3 region has 15 residues. The V gene lost 0 bases and the J gene lost 2 bases, with 12 bases spanning the gap.

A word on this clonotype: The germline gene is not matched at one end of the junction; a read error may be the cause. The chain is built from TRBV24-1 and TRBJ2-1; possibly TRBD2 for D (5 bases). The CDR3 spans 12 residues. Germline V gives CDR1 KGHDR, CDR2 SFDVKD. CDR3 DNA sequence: TGTGCCACCAGTGATTTGTCTGGGCGGGCCTCCTTC. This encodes CATSDLSGRASF.

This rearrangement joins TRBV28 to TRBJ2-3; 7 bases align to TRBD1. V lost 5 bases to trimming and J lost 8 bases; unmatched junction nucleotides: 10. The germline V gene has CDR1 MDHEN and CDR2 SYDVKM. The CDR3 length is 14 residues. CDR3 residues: CASSPPTGVGTQYF. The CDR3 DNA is TGTGCCAGCAGTCCGCCCACAGGGGTGGGTACGCAGTATTTT.

The CDR3 DNA reads as TGTGCCAGCAGCCAGAGTACAGGGGGGGAGACCCAGTACTTC. It translates to CASSQSTGGETQYF. The V gene is TRBV3-1, the J gene TRBJ2-5; 8 nucleotides line up with TRBD1. CDR3 length: 14 residues. Per germline, CDR1 LGHDT and CDR2 YNNKEL (reference sequence). Germline trimming cut 3 bases from V and 5 bases from J; bases unmatched to any gene: 5.

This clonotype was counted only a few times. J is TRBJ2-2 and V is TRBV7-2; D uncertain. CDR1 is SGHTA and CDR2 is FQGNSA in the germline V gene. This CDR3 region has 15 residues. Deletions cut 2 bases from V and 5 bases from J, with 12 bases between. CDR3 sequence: CASSLKAGTTGELFF. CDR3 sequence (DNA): TGTGCCAGCAGCTTAAAGGCAGGAACGACCGGGGAGCTGTTTTTT. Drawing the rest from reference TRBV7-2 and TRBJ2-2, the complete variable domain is GAGVSQSPSNKVTEKGKDVELRCDPISGHTALYWYRQSLGQGLEFLIYFQGNSAPDKSGLPSDRFSAERTGGSVSTLTIQRTQQEDSAVYLCASSLKAGTTGELFFGEGSRLTVL.

DNA of the CDR3: TGTGCCAGCAGCTTAGCCCGGGGAGCGAACACTGAAGCTTTCTTT. Translation: CASSLARGANTEAFF. The rearrangement joins TRBV7-9 to TRBJ1-1; D gene uncertain. Germline CDR1 reads SEHNR; CDR2 reads FQNEAQ (reference sequence). V was clipped by 0 bases and J by 1 base, with 9 bases between them. This CDR3 contains 15 residues.

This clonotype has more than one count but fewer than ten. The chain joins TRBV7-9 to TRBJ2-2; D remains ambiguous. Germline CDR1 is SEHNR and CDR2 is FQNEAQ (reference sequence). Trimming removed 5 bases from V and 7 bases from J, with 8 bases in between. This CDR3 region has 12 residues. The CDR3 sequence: CASSLIFGELFF. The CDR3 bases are TGTGCCAGCAGCCTCATATTCGGGGAGCTGTTTTTT.

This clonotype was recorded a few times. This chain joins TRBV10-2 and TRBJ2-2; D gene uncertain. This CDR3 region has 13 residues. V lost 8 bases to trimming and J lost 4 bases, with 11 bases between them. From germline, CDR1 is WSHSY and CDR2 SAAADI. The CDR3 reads CASDPMGTGELFF. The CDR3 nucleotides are TGCGCCAGCGACCCTATGGGCACCGGGGAGCTGTTTTTT.

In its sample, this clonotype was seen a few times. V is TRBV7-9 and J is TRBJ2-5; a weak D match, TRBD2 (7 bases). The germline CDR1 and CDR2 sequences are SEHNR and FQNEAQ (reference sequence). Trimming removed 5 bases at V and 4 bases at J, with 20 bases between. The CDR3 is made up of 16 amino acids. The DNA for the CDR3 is TGTGCCAGCAGCGAGAGGGAGGGAATGGACAGAGAGACCCAGTACTTC. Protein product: CASSEREGMDRETQYF.

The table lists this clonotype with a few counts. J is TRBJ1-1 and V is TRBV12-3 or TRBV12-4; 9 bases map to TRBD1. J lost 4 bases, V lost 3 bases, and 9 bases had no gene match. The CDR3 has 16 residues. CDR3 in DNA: TGTGCCAGCAGTTTTCCCGGGACAGGGATGGGCACTGAAGCTTTCTTT. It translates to CASSFPGTGMGTEAFF.

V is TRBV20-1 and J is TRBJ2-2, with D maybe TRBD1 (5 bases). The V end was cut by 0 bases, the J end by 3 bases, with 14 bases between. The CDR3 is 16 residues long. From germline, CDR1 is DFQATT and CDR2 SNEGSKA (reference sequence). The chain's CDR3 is CSARDGQGEYTGELFF. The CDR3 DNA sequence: TGCAGTGCTAGAGATGGGCAGGGCGAGTACACCGGGGAGCTGTTTTTT.

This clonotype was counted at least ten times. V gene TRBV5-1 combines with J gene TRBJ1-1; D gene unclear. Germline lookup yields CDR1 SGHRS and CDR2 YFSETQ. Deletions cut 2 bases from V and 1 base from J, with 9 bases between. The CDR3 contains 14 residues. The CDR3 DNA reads TGCGCCAGCAGCTTTGGCACCCAGAACACTGAAGCTTTCTTT. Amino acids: CASSFGTQNTEAFF.

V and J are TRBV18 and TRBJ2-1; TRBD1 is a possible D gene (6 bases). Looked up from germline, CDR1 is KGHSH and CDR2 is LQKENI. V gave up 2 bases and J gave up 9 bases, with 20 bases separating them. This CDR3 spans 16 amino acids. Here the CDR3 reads CASSPGLAGVTLEQFF. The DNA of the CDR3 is TGTGCCAGCTCACCAGGTCTGGCAGGGGTAACGCTTGAGCAGTTCTTC.

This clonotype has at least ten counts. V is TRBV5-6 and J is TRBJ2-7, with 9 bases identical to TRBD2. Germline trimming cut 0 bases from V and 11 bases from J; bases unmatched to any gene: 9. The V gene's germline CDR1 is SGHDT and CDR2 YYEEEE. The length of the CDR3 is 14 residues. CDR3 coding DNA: TGTGCCAGCAGCTTGGGACTAGCGGACTATTTGGAGTACTTC. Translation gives CASSLGLADYLEYF.

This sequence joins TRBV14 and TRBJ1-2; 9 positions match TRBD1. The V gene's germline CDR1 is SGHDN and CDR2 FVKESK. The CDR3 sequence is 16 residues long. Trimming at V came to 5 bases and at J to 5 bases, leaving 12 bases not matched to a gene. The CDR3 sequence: CASSKGDNRGLYGYTF. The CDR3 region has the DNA TGTGCCAGCAGCAAAGGAGATAACAGGGGGCTGTATGGCTACACCTTC.

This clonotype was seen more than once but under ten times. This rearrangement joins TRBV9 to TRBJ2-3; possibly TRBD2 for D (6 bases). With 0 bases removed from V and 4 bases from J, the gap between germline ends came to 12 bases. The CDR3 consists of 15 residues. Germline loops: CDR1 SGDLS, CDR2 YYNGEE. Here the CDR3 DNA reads TGTGCCAGCAGCGTAGGGGCTAGCGATCCAGATACGCAGTATTTT. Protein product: CASSVGASDPDTQYF.

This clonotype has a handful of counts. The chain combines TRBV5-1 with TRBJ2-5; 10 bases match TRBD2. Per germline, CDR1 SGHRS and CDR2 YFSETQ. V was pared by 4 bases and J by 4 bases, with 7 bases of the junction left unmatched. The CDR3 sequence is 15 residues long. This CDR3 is CASSQASGSPETQYF. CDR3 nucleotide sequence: TGCGCCAGCAGCCAGGCTAGCGGGAGCCCAGAGACCCAGTACTTC.

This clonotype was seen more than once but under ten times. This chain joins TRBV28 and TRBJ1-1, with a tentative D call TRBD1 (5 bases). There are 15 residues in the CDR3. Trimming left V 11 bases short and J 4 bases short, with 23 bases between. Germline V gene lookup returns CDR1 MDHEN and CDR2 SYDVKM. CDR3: CALSKGWGNSTEAFF. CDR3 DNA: TGTGCCCTGTCCAAGGGATGGGGGAACAGCACTGAAGCTTTCTTT.

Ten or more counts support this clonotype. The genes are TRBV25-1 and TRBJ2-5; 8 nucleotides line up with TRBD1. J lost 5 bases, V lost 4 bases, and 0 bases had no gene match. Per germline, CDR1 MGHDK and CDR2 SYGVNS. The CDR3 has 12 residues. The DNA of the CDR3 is TGTGCCAGCAGTGGGGACAGGGAGACCCAGTACTTC. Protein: CASSGDRETQYF.

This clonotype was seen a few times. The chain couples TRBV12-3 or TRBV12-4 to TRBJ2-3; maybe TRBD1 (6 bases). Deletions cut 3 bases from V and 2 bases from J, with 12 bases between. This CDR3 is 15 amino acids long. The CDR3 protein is CASSFTDRYTDTQYF. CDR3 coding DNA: TGTGCCAGCAGTTTTACGGACAGATACACAGATACGCAGTATTTT.